This T cell receptor (beta chain) was recorded in a study of beta chain features in type 1 diabetes. This CDR3 has 16 residues. Sequenced material consisted of expressed TCRB transcripts (all of the isolated RNA was reverse transcribed). Sequencing used immunoSEQ multiplex PCR; TCRdb keeps in-frame clones, though not all of them. The data contain roughly 700,000 clones, around an eighth of them singletons. General study results and limits: A moderate, significant TCRB CDR3 shortening appeared in type 1 diabetes across four CD4+ subsets. The naive, central memory and Treg TCRB repertoires of patients appeared to be more similar to one another than those of healthy donors.

The authors sorted CD4+ naive, central memory, regulatory and stem cell-like memory cells via CD45RO/CCR7/CD25/CD127/CD95/CD27. As regards this clone: What it binds is unknown.

The TCR was taken from a man younger than 35 with type 1 diabetes. The sequenced sample was naive CD4+ T cells from blood. The genes are TRBV21-1 and TRBJ2-2; the D segment call TRBD1 is taken from the table without a DNA check. TRBV21-1 is deemed a pseudogene. In DNA form, the CDR3 reads TGTGCCAGCAGCTGCCGGGACAGGGGAAACACCGGGGAGCTGTTTTTT. Amino acid sequence: CASSCRDRGNTGELFF.